The source of this TCR beta chain is a study of shared clonotypes between healthy human individuals (dated by TCRdb to 2019 to 2021). Regarding the research as a whole: The cohort comprised two women and a few men aged 18 to 49 years. Libraries were prepared and TCR repertoires were sequenced by different laboratories using diverse techniques, in order to increase sequencing depth and limit assay-specific biases. For each donor, three plates each were used for CD4 naive and CD4 memory, two plates were used for CD8 naive, and one plate was used for CD8 memory. Leukapheresis yielded between about 0.85 and 10 billion PBMCs per donor. Blood TCR repertoires of 5 or 6 healthy adults were deeply sequenced to estimate repertoire size and the extent of clonotype sharing between individuals.

General conclusions and limits of the study: Higher generation probabilities were observed for clonotypes shared by all four sorted-subset donors than for non-shared clonotypes. Naive subsets generally had larger estimated clonotype richness than memory subsets did. Sharing across a handful of donors was observed for around 4.8% of naive CD4, over 3% of naive CD8, 2.3% of memory CD4, and about 0.39% of memory CD8 clonotypes. Incomplete sequencing was indicated by rarefaction of sorted-subset datasets, despite the large sequencing depth. Because the study included a small number of donors, the genetic and exposure-history diversity represented was limited. Sampling was limited to blood, and TCR repertoires in tissue likely differ from TCR repertoires in blood. Pairwise subsampling indicated that sequencing depth was expected to affect the degree of clonotype sharing among donors.

As concerns this clone: Its antigen is not yet known. The junction and the germline gene differ at one end; a read error may be behind it. Other DNA sequences within the sample encode an identical CDR3.

Using the deep immunoSEQ assay, TCR CDR3 regions were amplified from genomic DNA by multiplex PCR. Extracted genomic DNA from each cell subset was spread evenly across all wells of several immunoSEQ 96-well plates, with each plate serving as a replicate. For sorted subsets, around 0.2 ug genomic DNA, equal to 30,000 or so T cell genomes, was loaded into each replicate PCR. The purified libraries were quantified using a Qubit 3.0 fluorometer, sized with a Bioanalyzer 2100, and then quantified again using the KAPA Library Quantification kit. Each immunoSEQ 96-well plate was sequenced on its own single-read 150-cycle Illumina NextSeq 550 flow cell. As for how the authors treated the data: The immunoSEQ output contained only junctional sequences without quality scores, so filtering could not match that applied to full-length reads. Sequences were annotated with PyIR, a Python wrapper for IgBLAST v1.9, using IMGT germline references to assign V/J genes and CDR3. Reads were removed for weak V/J assignments (E-value above 1e-6), missing CDR3, stop codons, out-of-frame junctions, or ambiguous translated residues. A V3J clonotype was defined by an identical inferred V gene, J gene, and CDR3 amino acid sequence. To compute the percentage overlap between repertoires, the number of shared unique clonotypes was divided by the size of the smaller repertoire. Richness of each repertoire was evaluated using RTK rarefaction, the Chao1 estimator, and Recon v2.1 estimates of unobserved clonotypes. Generation probabilities for all TCRbeta clonotypes obtained by the gDNA method from a few donors were computed using OLGA. This is the immuneACCESS table as TCRdb keeps it, with only in-frame sequences that have V and J called. A part of the clones is gone; compared with another copy, unresolved V genes explain less than half, and the rest is unexplained. V and J calls and clone size come straight from that table; D and trimming were deduced from the DNA. The sample profile shows over a million clones; about three quarters of them were found once. The ten largest clones represent roughly 1.4% of the sample.

Healthy HIV-negative adults with no recently reported acute infections or vaccinations were included as donors. Every donor was a Caucasian adult residing in Nashville, Tennessee, USA. CD4+ T cells were enriched by magnetic negative selection; naive cells were then positively selected on CD45RA, and the negative fraction formed the memory subset. After blood collection by leukapheresis, PBMCs were isolated using Ficoll-Histopaque density gradient centrifugation and then cryopreserved in the vapor phase of liquid nitrogen. Analytical flow cytometry was used to check the purity and quantity of each magnetically sorted T cell population. Genomic DNA was isolated from each sorted fraction and quantified by UV absorbance on a Nanodrop 2000c. The CDR3 has 13 amino acids, counting the end cysteine and phenylalanine. The DNA shown is the 39-base CDR3, in frame from base 1. CDR1 SSHAT and CDR2 FNYEAQ were looked up in the germline V gene (reference sequence).

Recombination joined TRBV7-7 with TRBJ2-1, and 8 junctional nucleotides match TRBD1. Sequenced material: memory CD4+ T cells sorted from blood. Per the publication, the cell subset or site label means: CD45RA-negative fraction. This TCR was recovered from a man between 18 and 35 years old in good health. The DNA reads TGTGCTAGCAGCTTGGACAGGGTAAATGAGCAGTTCTTC. It specifies CASSLDRVNEQFF.